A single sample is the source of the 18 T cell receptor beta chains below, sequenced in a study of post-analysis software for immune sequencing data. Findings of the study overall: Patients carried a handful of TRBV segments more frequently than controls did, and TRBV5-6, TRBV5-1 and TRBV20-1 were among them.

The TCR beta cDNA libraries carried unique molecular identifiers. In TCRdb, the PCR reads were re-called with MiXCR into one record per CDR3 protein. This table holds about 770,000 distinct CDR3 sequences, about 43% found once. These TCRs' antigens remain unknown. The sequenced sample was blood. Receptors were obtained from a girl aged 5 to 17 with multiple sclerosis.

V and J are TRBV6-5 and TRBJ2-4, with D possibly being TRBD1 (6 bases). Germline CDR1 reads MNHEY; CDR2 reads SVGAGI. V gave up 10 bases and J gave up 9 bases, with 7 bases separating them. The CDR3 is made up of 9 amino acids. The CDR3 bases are TGTGCCAAAGGGGGCATTCAGTACTTC. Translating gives CAKGGIQYF.

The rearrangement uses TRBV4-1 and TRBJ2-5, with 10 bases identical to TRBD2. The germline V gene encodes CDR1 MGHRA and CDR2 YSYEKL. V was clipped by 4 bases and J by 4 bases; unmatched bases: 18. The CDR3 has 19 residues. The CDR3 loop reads CASSLPPGLAEGETETQYF. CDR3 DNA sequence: TGCGCCAGCAGCCTCCCCCCCGGACTAGCGGAGGGGGAGACAGAGACCCAGTACTTC.

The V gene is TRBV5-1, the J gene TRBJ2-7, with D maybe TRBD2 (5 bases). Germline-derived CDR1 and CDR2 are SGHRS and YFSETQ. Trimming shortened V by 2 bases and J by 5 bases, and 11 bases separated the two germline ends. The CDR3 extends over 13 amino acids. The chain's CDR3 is CASSFLGIHEQYF. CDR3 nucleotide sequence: TGCGCCAGCAGCTTCCTCGGGATCCACGAGCAGTACTTC. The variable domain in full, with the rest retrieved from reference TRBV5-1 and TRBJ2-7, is KAGVTQTPRYLIKTRGQQVTLSCSPISGHRSVSWYQQTPGQGLQFLFEYFSETQRNKGNFPGRFSGRQFSNSRSEMNVSTLELGDSALYLCASSFLGIHEQYFGPGTRLTVT.

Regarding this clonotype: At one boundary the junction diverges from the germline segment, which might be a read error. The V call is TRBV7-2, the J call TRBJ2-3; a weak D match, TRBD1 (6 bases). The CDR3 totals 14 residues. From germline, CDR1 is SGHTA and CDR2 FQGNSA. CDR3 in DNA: TGTGCCAACAGCACGGACAGAAGCACAGATACGCAGTATTTT. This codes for CANSTDRSTDTQYF.

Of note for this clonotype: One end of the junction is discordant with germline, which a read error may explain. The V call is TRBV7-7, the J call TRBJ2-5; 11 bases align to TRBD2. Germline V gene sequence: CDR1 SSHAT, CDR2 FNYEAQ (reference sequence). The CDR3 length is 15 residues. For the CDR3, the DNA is TGTGCTAGCAGCCCCGGACTAGCGGGCATCGAGACCCAGTACTTC. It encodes CASSPGLAGIETQYF.

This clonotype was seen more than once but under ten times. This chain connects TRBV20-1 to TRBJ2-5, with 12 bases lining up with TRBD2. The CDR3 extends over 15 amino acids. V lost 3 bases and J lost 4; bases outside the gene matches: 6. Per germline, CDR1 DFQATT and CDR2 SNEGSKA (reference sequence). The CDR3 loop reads CSASSVTSGRETQYF. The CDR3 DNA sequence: TGCAGTGCTAGTAGTGTGACTAGCGGGAGAGAGACCCAGTACTTC.

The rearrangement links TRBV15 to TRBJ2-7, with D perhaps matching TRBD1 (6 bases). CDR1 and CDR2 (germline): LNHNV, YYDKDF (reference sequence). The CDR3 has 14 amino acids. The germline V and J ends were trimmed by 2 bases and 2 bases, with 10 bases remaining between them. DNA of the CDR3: TGTGCCACCAGCAGAAGCACAGGGACCTACGAGCAGTACTTC. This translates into CATSRSTGTYEQYF.

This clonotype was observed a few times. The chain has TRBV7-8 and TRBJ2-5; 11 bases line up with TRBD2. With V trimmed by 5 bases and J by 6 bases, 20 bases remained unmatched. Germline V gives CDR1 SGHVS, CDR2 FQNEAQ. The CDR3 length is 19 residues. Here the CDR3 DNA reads TGTGCCAGCAGCCCACTCAAAACTAGCGGGAGATGGGATGTGAAGACCCAGTACTTC. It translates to CASSPLKTSGRWDVKTQYF.

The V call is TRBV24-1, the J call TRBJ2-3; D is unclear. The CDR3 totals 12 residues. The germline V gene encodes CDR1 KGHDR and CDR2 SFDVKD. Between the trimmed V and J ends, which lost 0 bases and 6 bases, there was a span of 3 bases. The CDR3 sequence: CATSDLRDTQYF. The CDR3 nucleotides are TGTGCCACCAGTGATTTGAGGGATACGCAGTATTTT.

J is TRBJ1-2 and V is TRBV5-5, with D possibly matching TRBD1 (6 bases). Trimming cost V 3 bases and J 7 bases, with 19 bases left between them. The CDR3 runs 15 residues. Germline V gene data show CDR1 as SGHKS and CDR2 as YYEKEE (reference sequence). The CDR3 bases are TGTGCCAGCAGCTCCGATACAGGGAAAGTAGGTGGCTACACCTTC. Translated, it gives CASSSDTGKVGGYTF.

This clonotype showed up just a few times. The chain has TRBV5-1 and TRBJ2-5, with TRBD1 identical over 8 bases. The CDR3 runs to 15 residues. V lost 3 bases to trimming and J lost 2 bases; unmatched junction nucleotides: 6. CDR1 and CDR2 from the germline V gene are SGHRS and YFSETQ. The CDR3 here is CASSSRQGRQETQYF. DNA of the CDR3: TGCGCCAGCAGCTCCAGACAGGGGAGGCAAGAGACCCAGTACTTC.

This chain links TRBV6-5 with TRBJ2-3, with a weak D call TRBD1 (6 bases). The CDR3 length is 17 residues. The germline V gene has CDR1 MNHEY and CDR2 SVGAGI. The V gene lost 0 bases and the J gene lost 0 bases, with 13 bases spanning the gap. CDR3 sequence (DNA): TGTGCCAGCAGTTACTCCGCGGCAGGGGCTAGCACAGATACGCAGTATTTT. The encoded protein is CASSYSAAGASTDTQYF.

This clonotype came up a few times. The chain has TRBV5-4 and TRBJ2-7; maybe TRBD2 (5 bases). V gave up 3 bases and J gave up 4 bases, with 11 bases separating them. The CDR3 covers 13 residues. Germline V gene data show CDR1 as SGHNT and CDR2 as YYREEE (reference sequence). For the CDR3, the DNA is TGTGCCAGCAGCTCGCCGGGAAATTACGAGCAGTACTTC. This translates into CASSSPGNYEQYF.

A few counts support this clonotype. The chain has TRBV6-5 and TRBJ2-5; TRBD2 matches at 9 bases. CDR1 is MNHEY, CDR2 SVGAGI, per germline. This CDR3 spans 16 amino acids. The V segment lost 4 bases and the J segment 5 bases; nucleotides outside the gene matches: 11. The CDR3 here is CASSSRLADGSETQYF. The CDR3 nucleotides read TGTGCCAGCAGTTCCAGACTAGCGGACGGAAGTGAGACCCAGTACTTC.

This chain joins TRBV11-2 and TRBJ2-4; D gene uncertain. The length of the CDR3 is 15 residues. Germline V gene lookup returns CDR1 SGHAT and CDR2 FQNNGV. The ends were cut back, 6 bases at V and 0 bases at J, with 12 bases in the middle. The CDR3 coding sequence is TGTGCCAGCAGTCCCGTACGGCTAGCCAAAAACATTCAGTACTTC. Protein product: CASSPVRLAKNIQYF.

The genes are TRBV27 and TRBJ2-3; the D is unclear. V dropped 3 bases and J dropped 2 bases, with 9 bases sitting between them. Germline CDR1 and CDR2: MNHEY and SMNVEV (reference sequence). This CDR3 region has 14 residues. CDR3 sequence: CASSFVENTDTQYF. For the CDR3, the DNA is TGTGCCAGCAGTTTTGTAGAGAACACAGATACGCAGTATTTT.

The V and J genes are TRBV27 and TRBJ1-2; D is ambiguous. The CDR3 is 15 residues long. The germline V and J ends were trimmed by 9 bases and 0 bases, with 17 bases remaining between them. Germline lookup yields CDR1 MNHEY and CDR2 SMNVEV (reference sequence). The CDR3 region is CASATGSLANYGYTF. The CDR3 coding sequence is TGTGCCAGTGCCACGGGATCTTTAGCTAACTATGGCTACACCTTC.

The CDR3 protein is CASSSGDTYGYTF. Here the CDR3 DNA reads TGCGCCAGCAGCTCCGGGGACACTTATGGCTACACCTTC. The V gene is TRBV5-1, the J gene TRBJ1-2; weak D call: TRBD1 (6 bases). V lost 3 bases to trimming and J lost 5 bases, with 11 bases between them. The germline V gene encodes CDR1 SGHRS and CDR2 YFSETQ. The CDR3 runs 13 residues.